This entry describes one T cell receptor (beta chain). The entry originates in a study of patients and donors after allogeneic stem cell transplantation. One entry per CDR3 protein, called by TCRdb with MiXCR from the RT-PCR reads. The repertoire includes about 200,000 distinct CDR3 sequences, roughly 40% of them detected once, and 33% sits in the top ten. The clonotype originates from a human donor who was either an allogeneic HSCT recipient or a stem cell or donor lymphocyte infusion donor (not recorded which). It is not recorded whose cells these are; they may come from a transplant donor. The sequencing input was blood, either unsorted or a sorted T cell fraction (not recorded which).

The CDR3 DNA reads TGCAGCGTTGCCCCAGCGGGGGGTCGGGTCGAGCAGTACTTC. The encoded protein is CSVAPAGGRVEQYF. The rearrangement joins TRBV29-1 to TRBJ2-7; 9 bases map to TRBD2. V trimming: 4 bases; J trimming: 6 bases; junction bases outside the gene matches: 10. The CDR3 extends over 14 amino acids. The germline V gene has CDR1 SQVTM and CDR2 ANQGSEA.